This section outlines one TCR beta chain sequence together with its context. Antigen specificity is unknown. The CDR3 totals 14 residues. CDR1 is MNHEY, CDR2 SVGAGI, per germline. Trimming took off 8 bases at V and 10 bases at J, with 22 bases between the two ends. A second PCR, run for 7 to 11 cycles, used a sample-barcoded 5' primer plus a J-beta primer mix. Each cDNA molecule carried a tag from a template-switch adaptor that contained 12 random nucleotides. TCRdb re-analysed the 5' RACE reads in MiXCR, keeping a single row per CDR3 protein. The sample lists approximately 690,000 distinct CDR3 sequences, about 43% seen once, with approximately 31% in the top ten. The entry originates in a study of blood T cells in healthy people across ages. Each donor was a healthy Caucasian individual from Russia, aged roughly 6 to 100. The study's findings and limits: Long-lived donors exceeded aged donors in naive CD4+ cells and diversity. The fall in TCR beta diversity per million T cells was roughly linear with age.

Material: blood. This TCR came from a man older than 75 in good health. The V gene is TRBV6-5, the J gene TRBJ2-3, with D possibly matching TRBD2 (5 bases). The CDR3 DNA reads as TGTGCCAGCTCCCCACCGACGGGGAAGAACGCGCAGTATTTT. This codes for CASSPPTGKNAQYF.